These 18 T cell receptor beta chains were sequenced from one sample in a study of naive and memory T cell subsets. Two oligonucleotides, mixed equimolar, formed the beta constant-region primer covering TRBC1 and TRBC2. In TCRdb, the UMI-ligation and nested PCR reads were re-called with MiXCR into one record per CDR3 protein. This sample has tens of thousands of distinct CDR3 sequences, with 13% found just once. The sample was effector memory CD4+ T cells from blood. The sample's subset: effector memory, CD45RA- CD27-. These receptors came from a human donor in good health.

Only a few counts were recorded for this clonotype. The gene calls are TRBV25-1 and TRBJ2-3; no clear D. The CDR3 has 14 residues. V lost 2 bases, J lost 4 bases, and 10 bases lay in between. Germline CDR1 is MGHDK and CDR2 is SYGVNS. The CDR3 here is CASSEELVSDTQYF. The CDR3 DNA is TGTGCCAGCAGTGAAGAGTTGGTATCAGATACGCAGTATTTT. Combining the CDR3 with reference TRBV25-1 and TRBJ2-3 gives the whole variable domain EADIYQTPRYLVIGTGKKITLECSQTMGHDKMYWYQQDPGMELHLIHYSYGVNSTEKGDLSSESTVSRIRTEHFPLTLESARPSHTSQYLCASSEELVSDTQYFGPGTRLTVL.

This clonotype is judged medium-sized. The CDR3, as DNA: TGCAGTGCTAGCAAGAGGGAGGGAGCTCCGCCGTACTTC. It specifies CSASKREGAPPYF. J is TRBJ2-7 and V is TRBV20-1; 7 positions match TRBD2. J gave up 12 bases and V 3 bases, and 14 bases lay outside the gene matches. This CDR3 has 13 amino acids. Germline V gives CDR1 DFQATT, CDR2 SNEGSKA (reference sequence).

This clonotype was counted at least ten times. The chain combines TRBV15 with TRBJ2-3; 9 bases match TRBD1. In germline, CDR1 is LNHNV, CDR2 YYDKDF (reference sequence). This CDR3 contains 16 residues. After removal of 3 bases from V and 1 base from J, the junction contained 5 bases not matched to a gene. For the CDR3, the DNA is TGTGCCACCAGCAGGGACAGGGGCTTGGGCACAGATACGCAGTATTTT. It codes for CATSRDRGLGTDTQYF.

This clonotype has ten or more counts. The chain uses TRBV27 and TRBJ2-3, with a tentative D call TRBD1 (6 bases). The CDR3 has 14 amino acids. V was trimmed by 6 bases and J by 0 bases, leaving 10 bases between them. Germline lookup yields CDR1 MNHEY and CDR2 SMNVEV (reference sequence). In DNA, the CDR3 is TGTGCCAGCAGGACAGGAACTAGCACAGATACGCAGTATTTT. Residues: CASRTGTSTDTQYF.

This chain connects TRBV1 to TRBJ2-1; the table calls TRBD2, which could not be checked here. TRBV1 is an annotated pseudogene. The CDR3 is 18 residues long. This CDR3 is CTSSQRGGPLSSYNEQFF. As DNA, the CDR3 is TGCACCAGCAGCCAACGCGGCGGGCCCCTCAGCTCCTACAATGAGCAGTTCTTC.

This clonotype is classed as medium-sized. This chain connects TRBV7-2 to TRBJ2-3; TRBD2 agrees at 12 bases. The ends lost 5 bases at V and 5 bases at J; junction bases unmatched: 5. The CDR3 has 15 amino acids. The germline V gene encodes CDR1 SGHTA and CDR2 FQGNSA. The DNA for the CDR3 is TGTGCCAGCAGCGCCGGACTAGCGGGGATAGATACGCAGTATTTT. As protein: CASSAGLAGIDTQYF. The complete variable domain, with remaining parts taken from reference TRBV7-2 and TRBJ2-3, reads GAGVSQSPSNKVTEKGKDVELRCDPISGHTALYWYRQSLGQGLEFLIYFQGNSAPDKSGLPSDRFSAERTGGSVSTLTIQRTQQEDSAVYLCASSAGLAGIDTQYFGPGTRLTVL.

This clonotype appeared many times. The chain uses TRBV4-1 and TRBJ2-7; no clear D. Trimming stripped 5 bases from V and 3 bases from J, with 14 bases between. The V gene's germline CDR1 is MGHRA and CDR2 YSYEKL. This CDR3 is 14 amino acids long. This chain's CDR3 is CASSTEDRNYEQYF. The CDR3 DNA sequence: TGCGCCAGCAGCACAGAGGACCGTAACTACGAGCAGTACTTC.

This chain links TRBV7-9 with TRBJ1-6; D gene ambiguous. This CDR3 has 11 residues. V lost 2 bases and J 12 bases, leaving 5 bases between the germline ends. Germline CDR1 SEHNR, CDR2 FQNEAQ (reference sequence). Here the CDR3 reads CASSLSGPLHF. The CDR3 region has the DNA TGTGCCAGCAGCTTATCAGGACCCCTCCACTTT.

The chain combines TRBV28 with TRBJ2-7, with TRBD2 identical over 12 bases. The CDR3 consists of 15 residues. Trimming cost V 6 bases and J 2 bases; bases outside gene matches: 5. Germline loops: CDR1 MDHEN, CDR2 SYDVKM. The CDR3 DNA reads as TGTGCCAGCAGCCGCGGACTAGCGGGGACCTACGAGCAGTACTTC. This gives the protein CASSRGLAGTYEQYF. Using reference TRBV28 and TRBJ2-7 for the parts outside the CDR3, the full variable domain is DVKVTQSSRYLVKRTGEKVFLECVQDMDHENMFWYRQDPGLGLRLIYFSYDVKMKEKGDIPEGYSVSREKKERFSLILESASTNQTSMYLCASSRGLAGTYEQYFGPGTRLTVT.

The chain carries TRBV5-1 and TRBJ1-1; D unclear. Germline V gives CDR1 SGHRS, CDR2 YFSETQ. The CDR3 is 14 amino acids. The V gene lost 0 bases and the J gene lost 7 bases, with 13 bases spanning the gap. CDR3 DNA: TGCGCCAGCAGCTTGGACCAAGGATACCGTGAAGCTTTCTTT. This codes for CASSLDQGYREAFF.

The chain uses TRBV4-1 and TRBJ1-4, with D possibly TRBD1 on 5 matching bases. Trimming stripped 6 bases from V and 4 bases from J, with 12 bases between. The CDR3 covers 14 residues. CDR1 is MGHRA, CDR2 YSYEKL, per germline. CDR3 region: CASSQGFFNEKLFF. The CDR3 DNA reads TGCGCCAGCAGTCAGGGTTTCTTTAATGAAAAACTGTTTTTT.

This clonotype showed up just a few times. This may stem from a read error, because a much larger clone lies one nucleotide away. The genes are TRBV3-1 and TRBJ2-7, with 9 bases identical to TRBD2. V lost 3 bases, J lost 5 bases, and 17 bases stayed unmatched. Per the germline V gene, CDR1 is LGHDT and CDR2 is YNNKEL (reference sequence). The CDR3 consists of 18 residues. The CDR3 is CASSHRYSPGLASNEQYF. In DNA, the CDR3 is TGTGCCAGCAGCCACCGATACTCCCCGGGACTAGCTTCAAACGAGCAGTACTTC.

CDR3 sequence: CASSGHPGQGVTDTQYF. The DNA for the CDR3 is TGCGCCAGCAGTGGCCATCCGGGACAGGGTGTCACAGATACGCAGTATTTT. The rearrangement uses TRBV10-1 and TRBJ2-3, with 9 bases identical to TRBD1. The CDR3 runs 17 residues. The germline V gene encodes CDR1 WNHNN and CDR2 SYGVQD (reference sequence). Trimming removed 4 bases from V and 2 bases from J; junction bases left unmatched: 10.

The V and J genes are TRBV27 and TRBJ2-3, with 13 bases identical to TRBD2. CDR3 length equals 18 residues. V lost 4 bases to trimming and J lost 4 bases; unmatched junction nucleotides: 11. Germline lookup yields CDR1 MNHEY and CDR2 SMNVEV (reference sequence). The CDR3 protein is CASSSNSGLAGRPDTQYF. DNA for the CDR3: TGTGCCAGCAGTTCAAACTCGGGACTAGCGGGACGTCCAGATACGCAGTATTTT.

The chain couples TRBV28 to TRBJ2-1, with TRBD1 identical over 9 bases. This CDR3 contains 21 residues. With V trimmed by 5 bases and J by 6 bases, 26 bases remained unmatched. Germline V lookup: CDR1 MDHEN, CDR2 SYDVKM. This chain's CDR3 is CASSRGMKDRGRGSGRNEQFF. The CDR3 DNA reads as TGTGCCAGCAGTCGGGGGATGAAGGACAGGGGTCGAGGGAGTGGACGCAATGAGCAGTTCTTC.

This clonotype was counted ten times or more. The chain recombines TRBV7-2 with TRBJ1-1; the D is unclear. The germline V gene encodes CDR1 SGHTA and CDR2 FQGNSA. The ends were cut back, 4 bases at V and 5 bases at J, with 14 bases in the middle. The CDR3 spans 14 residues. The CDR3 loop reads CASSSQGLGTEAFF. DNA of the CDR3: TGTGCCAGCAGCTCCCAAGGGCTGGGAACTGAAGCTTTCTTT.

The rearrangement links TRBV4-3 to TRBJ2-7; a weak D match, TRBD2 (6 bases). The CDR3 sequence is 14 residues long. In germline, CDR1 is LGHNA, CDR2 YSLEER. V shed 0 bases and J shed 5 bases, with 11 bases lying between them. CDR3 loop: CASSQELAGHEQYF. The CDR3 nucleotides are TGCGCCAGCAGCCAAGAACTAGCTGGGCACGAGCAGTACTTC.

This clonotype was observed at least ten times. The V and J genes are TRBV1 and TRBJ2-2. TRBV1 is termed a pseudogene. The CDR3 is 19 amino acids. Written as DNA, the CDR3 is TGCACCAGCAGCCAATCACCGCGGTTTCCAGCGCAGAACACCGGGGAGCTGTTTTTT. Encoded protein: CTSSQSPRFPAQNTGELFF.